This T cell receptor beta chain comes out of a study of cytomegalovirus exposure and HLA in healthy donors. The PCR employed 60 Vbeta primers together with 13 Jbeta primers. TCRdb's table, derived via immunoSEQ multiplex PCR, lists solely in-frame clones and lacks some. Found here are around 120,000 clones, around 73% of them singletons; the top ten hold about 7.8%. This clone came up a few times. Antigen specificity is unknown. The CDR3 loop spans 14 amino acids. Germline lookup yields CDR1 KGHSH and CDR2 LQKENI. The V and J ends lost 4 bases and 2 bases respectively, with 8 bases between them. Findings and limits, study-wide: In a later analysis, at a false discovery rate of 0.05, 16,951 TCR beta sequences matched HLA alleles. Prediction of most subjects' HLA-A and HLA-B alleles by TCR beta sequences was reportedly accurate.

The clonotype was recovered from a woman aged 40 to 50 in good health and CMV-seropositive. Sequenced sample: PBMCs. The chain joins TRBV18 to TRBJ1-4; TRBD1 might be the D (5 bases). The CDR3 loop is CASSQTDTNEKLFF. CDR3 DNA: TGTGCCAGCTCACAGACAGACACTAATGAAAAACTGTTTTTT. Supplemented by reference TRBV18 and TRBJ1-4, the full variable domain reads NAGVMQNPRHLVRRRGQEARLRCSPMKGHSHVYWYRQLPEEGLKFMVYLQKENIIDESGMPKERFSAEFPKEGPSILRIQQVVRGDSAAYFCASSQTDTNEKLFFGSGTQLSVL.